This TCR beta chain came from a study of blood T cell repertoires in COVID-19. The CDR3 spans 14 residues. Germline CDR1 reads MNHEY; CDR2 reads SVGAGI. After removal of 5 bases from V and 5 bases from J, the junction contained 6 bases not matched to a gene. Authors' analysis steps: From reference gene primer amplification, estimates of nucleated cell counts were derived. Method: immunoSEQ multiplex PCR; TCRdb's copy keeps in-frame clones and lacks some. D and trimming were read from the DNA, whereas the V and J calls and clone size are those reported in that table. The sample lists roughly 150,000 clones, approximately 90% occurring once.

Sequenced input: peripheral blood. This TCR derives from a man aged 18 to 29 with acute or convalescent COVID-19. The chain carries TRBV6-5 and TRBJ1-1; 9 nucleotides match TRBD1. The CDR3 bases are TGTGCCAGCAGTCTAGACAGGGGGGGGACTGAAGCTTTCTTT. It translates to CASSLDRGGTEAFF.